Each of the 23 T cell receptor beta chains below was sequenced from the same sample in a study of blood T cell repertoires in COVID-19. Data came from immunoSEQ multiplex PCR; TCRdb stores just in-frame clones and leaves some out. The data contain tens of thousands of clones, 88% of them singletons. Sequenced: peripheral blood. The receptors were gathered from a human donor in a cohort sampled during active COVID-19.

The rearrangement uses TRBV6-5 and TRBJ2-2; 9 bases agree with TRBD2. The CDR3 contains 15 residues. Losses at the gene ends were 6 bases for V and 5 bases for J; bases not matched to a gene: 7. The germline V gene has CDR1 MNHEY and CDR2 SVGAGI. CDR3 coding DNA: TGTGCCAGCAGCCTTGGCGGGAGGGTAACCGGGGAGCTGTTTTTT. This sequence encodes CASSLGGRVTGELFF.

V and J are TRBV7-8 and TRBJ1-2, with D possibly matching TRBD1 (5 bases). Germline V gene data show CDR1 as SGHVS and CDR2 as FQNEAQ. This CDR3 has 14 amino acids. V was shortened by 2 bases and J by 4 bases, with 11 bases between the two germline ends. CDR3 residues: CASSLQGGSYGYTF. The CDR3 DNA follows: TGTGCCAGCAGCTTACAGGGCGGCAGCTATGGCTACACCTTC.

The chain's CDR3 is CASSPVLGTGYGYTF. The DNA of the CDR3 is TGTGCCAGCAGCCCAGTGCTAGGGACAGGGTATGGCTACACCTTC. The rearrangement joins TRBV3-1 (or the pseudogene TRBV3-2) to TRBJ1-2; TRBD1 agrees at 9 bases. The ends lost 4 bases at V and 5 bases at J; junction bases unmatched: 8. The V gene's germline CDR1 is LGHDT and CDR2 YNNKEL (reference sequence). This CDR3 contains 15 residues.

The chain is built from TRBV21-1 and TRBJ1-4. TRBV21-1 is flagged as a pseudogene. CDR3 length: 16 amino acids. This CDR3 reads CASSKQRWGEDEKLFF. As DNA, the CDR3 is TGTGCCAGCAGCAAACAACGGTGGGGAGAGGATGAAAAACTGTTTTTT.

V and J are TRBV5-1 and TRBJ1-2, with D possibly being TRBD1 (5 bases). Looked up from germline, CDR1 is SGHRS and CDR2 is YFSETQ. This CDR3 comprises 13 residues. Trimming cost V 4 bases and J 8 bases, with 15 bases left between them. The CDR3 loop reads CASSQQGDRGYTF. The CDR3 DNA follows: TGCGCCAGCAGCCAGCAGGGTGATAGGGGCTACACCTTC.

This rearrangement joins TRBV2 to TRBJ2-5, with D maybe TRBD1 (5 bases). Per germline, CDR1 SNHLY and CDR2 FYNNEI. There are 15 residues in the CDR3. Trimming pared 1 base from V and 5 bases from J, leaving 14 bases between. The CDR3 bases are TGTGCCAGCAGTGAAGAGGGCAGGGATGGTGAGACCCAGTACTTC. As protein: CASSEEGRDGETQYF.

The CDR3 loop is CASSLEAGGGLRETQYF. CDR3 in DNA: TGTGCCAGCAGCTTAGAGGCAGGAGGGGGCTTACGGGAGACCCAGTACTTC. The V call is TRBV7-7, the J call TRBJ2-5; a possible D gene is TRBD1 (7 bases). The CDR3 has 17 residues. The V and J ends lost 1 base and 5 bases respectively, with 20 bases between them. Germline CDR1 reads SSHAT; CDR2 reads FNYEAQ (reference sequence).

The CDR3 region has the DNA TGCGCCAGCAGTCAACTAGCGGGAGGGAAGCAGTTCTTC. Its protein product is CASSQLAGGKQFF. The rearrangement joins TRBV10-1 to TRBJ2-1; 13 bases agree with TRBD2. Germline lookup yields CDR1 WNHNN and CDR2 SYGVQD (reference sequence). This CDR3 comprises 13 residues. V shed 5 bases, J shed 11 bases, and the junction held 3 bases outside the gene matches.

The V gene is TRBV7-8, the J gene TRBJ2-3; TRBD2 matches 7 bases. The CDR3 extends over 16 amino acids. V shed 1 base and J 0 bases; nucleotides not matched to a gene: 4. Germline assignment: CDR1 SGHVS and CDR2 FQNEAQ. CDR3 in DNA: TGTGCCAGCAGCTTAGTGAGCGGGGCAAGCACAGATACGCAGTATTTT. Its protein is CASSLVSGASTDTQYF.

The V gene is TRBV6-5, the J gene TRBJ2-1; maybe TRBD2 (7 bases). Germline assignment: CDR1 MNHEY and CDR2 SVGAGI. V lost 2 bases and J 10 bases, leaving 12 bases between the germline ends. The CDR3 totals 13 residues. The CDR3 sequence: CASSYGGAREQFF. CDR3 DNA: TGTGCCAGCAGTTACGGGGGGGCAAGGGAGCAGTTCTTC.

This clone appeared once. The J gene is TRBJ1-3, the V gene TRBV30; 8 nucleotides match TRBD1. The CDR3 is 14 amino acids. Germline CDR1 is GTSNPN and CDR2 is SVGIG (reference sequence). V was clipped by 5 bases and J by 7 bases; unmatched bases: 10. CDR3 protein: CAWQRTGRRNTIYF. In DNA, the CDR3 is TGTGCCTGGCAAAGGACAGGGCGTCGGAACACCATATATTTT.

CDR3 sequence reads: CSASGLAGAEETQYF. The CDR3 DNA reads as TGCAGTGCTAGTGGGTTAGCGGGAGCGGAGGAGACCCAGTACTTC. V gene TRBV20-1 combines with J gene TRBJ2-5; 9 bases agree with TRBD2. Looked up from germline, CDR1 is DFQATT and CDR2 is SNEGSKA (reference sequence). Trimming at V came to 3 bases and at J to 5 bases, leaving 10 bases not matched to a gene. The CDR3 is made up of 15 amino acids.

This rearrangement joins TRBV9 to TRBJ2-1; D remains ambiguous. From germline, CDR1 is SGDLS and CDR2 YYNGEE. The CDR3 contains 16 residues. Trimming left V 4 bases short and J 6 bases short, with 20 bases between. The CDR3 is CASSKLSTTRSNEQFF. The CDR3 DNA reads TGTGCCAGCAGCAAACTTTCAACGACTCGATCCAATGAGCAGTTCTTC.

V gene TRBV18 combines with J gene TRBJ1-1; perhaps TRBD1 as D (5 bases). This CDR3 is 14 amino acids long. The germline V gene has CDR1 KGHSH and CDR2 LQKENI. V lost 5 bases, J lost 2 bases, and 12 bases lay in between. CDR3 region: CASSSRQGNTEAFF. The CDR3 DNA reads TGTGCCAGCTCATCACGTCAGGGAAACACTGAAGCTTTCTTT.

The chain carries TRBV19 and TRBJ1-5; D remains ambiguous. Germline CDR1 LNHDA, CDR2 SQIVND (reference sequence). The germline V and J ends were trimmed by 1 base and 0 bases, with 13 bases remaining between them. The CDR3 covers 17 residues. The CDR3 sequence is CASSIVSGRASNQPQHF. CDR3 DNA sequence: TGTGCCAGTAGTATAGTGAGTGGGAGAGCTAGCAATCAGCCCCAGCATTTT.

V and J are TRBV18 and TRBJ2-7; 7 bases match TRBD2. The ends lost 8 bases at V and 3 bases at J; junction bases unmatched: 4. Germline V lookup: CDR1 KGHSH, CDR2 LQKENI. CDR3 length: 12 amino acids. CDR3: CASATGGYEQYF. CDR3 coding DNA: TGTGCCAGCGCGACGGGGGGCTACGAGCAGTACTTC.

The chain couples TRBV6-6 to TRBJ2-3, with a tentative D call TRBD2 (6 bases). This CDR3 is 15 amino acids long. The germline gives CDR1 MNHNY, CDR2 SVGAGI (reference sequence). V lost 0 bases and J lost 0, with 7 bases in between. For the CDR3, the DNA is TGTGCCAGCAGTTACTCCGGGGGTAGCACAGATACGCAGTATTTT. Translation gives CASSYSGGSTDTQYF.

The rearrangement links TRBV29-1 to TRBJ1-2, with D uncertain. Germline V gene data show CDR1 as SQVTM and CDR2 as ANQGSEA. V shed 2 bases and J shed 7 bases, with 14 bases lying between them. The CDR3 is 13 residues long. The CDR3 DNA reads as TGCAGCGTTGAAAGAGCAACAGATCGTGGCTACACCTTC. Encoded protein: CSVERATDRGYTF.

This chain connects TRBV5-6 to TRBJ1-1; D ambiguous. This CDR3 spans 14 amino acids. V was cut by 0 bases and J by 1 base, with 7 bases left in between. Germline assignment: CDR1 SGHDT and CDR2 YYEEEE. CDR3 amino acids: CASSLDLPNTEAFF. The CDR3 DNA reads as TGTGCCAGCAGCTTGGACTTACCGAACACTGAAGCTTTCTTT.

The chain couples TRBV7-3 to TRBJ1-6; D remains unclear. CDR1 is SGHTA, CDR2 FQGTGA, per germline. This CDR3 comprises 13 residues. The V gene lost 4 bases and the J gene lost 7 bases, with 8 bases spanning the gap. This CDR3 is CASSSMRNSPLHF. The CDR3 nucleotides are TGTGCCAGCAGCTCTATGCGGAATTCACCCCTCCACTTT.

In this sample, this clone turned up a few times. The chain couples TRBV2 to TRBJ1-2, with D perhaps TRBD1 (5 bases). In germline, CDR1 is SNHLY, CDR2 FYNNEI. This CDR3 has 13 residues. Trimming cost V 6 bases and J 8 bases, with 16 bases left between them. For the CDR3, the DNA is TGTGCCAGCAGCGAAAGGGGAATATGGGGCTACACCTTC. The encoded protein is CASSERGIWGYTF.

This clone occurred once. This chain joins TRBV10-2 and TRBJ2-4, with D possibly TRBD2 on 6 matching bases. Germline assignment: CDR1 WSHSY and CDR2 SAAADI. The CDR3 is 15 amino acids. V dropped 0 bases and J dropped 0 bases, with 6 bases sitting between them. CDR3 nucleotide sequence: TGCGCCAGCAGTGAGTCGGGGGGAGCCAAAAACATTCAGTACTTC. It specifies CASSESGGAKNIQYF.

This clone appeared a few times. The rearrangement links TRBV6-6 to TRBJ1-1, with D possibly being TRBD1 (5 bases). Trimming removed 10 bases from V and 4 bases from J, with 19 bases in between. This CDR3 has 14 residues. Looked up from germline, CDR1 is MNHNY and CDR2 is SVGAGI (reference sequence). CDR3 protein: CATHRRGGSTEAFF. Here the CDR3 DNA reads TGTGCCACTCACCGAAGGGGTGGGTCCACTGAAGCTTTCTTT.